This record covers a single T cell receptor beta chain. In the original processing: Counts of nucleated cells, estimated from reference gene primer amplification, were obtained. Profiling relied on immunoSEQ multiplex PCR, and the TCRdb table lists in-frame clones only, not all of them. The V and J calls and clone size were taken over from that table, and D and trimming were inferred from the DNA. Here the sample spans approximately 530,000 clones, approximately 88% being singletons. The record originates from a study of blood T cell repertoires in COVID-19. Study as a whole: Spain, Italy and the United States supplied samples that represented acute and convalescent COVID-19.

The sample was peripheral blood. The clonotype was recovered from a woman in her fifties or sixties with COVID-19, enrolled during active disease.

The CDR3 is CASSQVWTSDSYEQYF. CDR3 bases: TGTGCCAGCAGCCAGGTCTGGACTAGCGACTCCTACGAGCAGTACTTC. V and J are TRBV4-2 and TRBJ2-7; 9 bases map to TRBD2. The germline CDR1 and CDR2 sequences are LGHNA and YNFKEQ. This CDR3 has 16 residues. The trim removed 3 bases at V and 0 bases at J, leaving 6 bases unmatched.